The T cell receptor beta chain under discussion was sequenced for a study of shared clonotypes between healthy human individuals. Study as a whole: The plates for each donor numbered three CD4 naive, three CD4 memory, two CD8 naive and one CD8 memory. Study-wide results and caveats: How much donors shared clonotypes was expected to be affected by sequencing depth.

Splitting of each subset's genomic DNA was done evenly across several immunoSEQ plates. Assay: immunoSEQ multiplex PCR; the TCRdb copy retains only in-frame clones and omits some. The sample has around 980,000 clones, around 82% seen once; the top ten hold around 0.61%. The V gene lost 0 bases and the J gene lost 7 bases, with 10 bases spanning the gap. The germline gives CDR1 KGHSH, CDR2 LQKENI. There are 13 residues in the CDR3. Both subsets, CD45RA+ naive and CD45RA-negative memory, were split from the CD4+ cells. Notes on this clone: No antigen is known for it.

The chain joins TRBV18 to TRBJ2-7; the D is unclear. This TCR was sampled from a man between 18 and 35 years old in good health. Some clones in this sample may be carry-over from other donors' samples. The material sequenced was memory CD4+ T cells from PBMCs. Described subset: CD45RA-negative fraction. This CDR3 reads CASSPPSMGEQYF. CDR3 nucleotides: TGTGCCAGCTCACCACCATCCATGGGGGAGCAGTACTTC.